This section outlines one TCR beta chain sequence together with its context. TCRdb's copy holds only in-frame clones and misses some; the assay was immunoSEQ multiplex PCR. The sample comprises 200,000 or so clones, roughly 85% of which are singletons, and 10% to 11% rests with the top ten. This sample is drawn from a study of blood T cell repertoires in COVID-19. Study-level information: Samples representing acute and convalescent COVID-19 were sourced from the United States, Italy and Spain.

CDR3 length: 15 residues. Germline CDR1 MGHRA, CDR2 YSYEKL. V lost 0 bases and J lost 13; bases outside the gene matches: 7. The chain links TRBV4-1 to TRBJ2-1; 12 bases are a match to TRBD2. The sequence derives from a human donor with active or convalescent COVID-19. The donor label of this sample is uncertain. Sequenced: peripheral blood. The CDR3 protein is CASSQDPSGGEVQFF. CDR3 coding DNA: TGCGCCAGCAGCCAAGATCCTAGCGGGGGGGAGGTTCAGTTCTTC.